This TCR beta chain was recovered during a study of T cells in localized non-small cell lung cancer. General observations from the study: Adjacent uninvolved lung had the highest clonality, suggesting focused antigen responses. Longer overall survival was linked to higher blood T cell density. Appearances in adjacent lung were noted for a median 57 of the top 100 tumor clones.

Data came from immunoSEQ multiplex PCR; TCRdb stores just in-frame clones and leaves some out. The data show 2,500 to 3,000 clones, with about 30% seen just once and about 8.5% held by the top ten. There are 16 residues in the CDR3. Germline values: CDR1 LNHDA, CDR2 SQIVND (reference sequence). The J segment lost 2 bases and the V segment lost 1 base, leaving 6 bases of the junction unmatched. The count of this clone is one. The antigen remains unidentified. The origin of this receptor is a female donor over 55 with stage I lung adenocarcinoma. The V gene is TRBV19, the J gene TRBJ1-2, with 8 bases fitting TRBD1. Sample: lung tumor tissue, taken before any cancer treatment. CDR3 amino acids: CASSIAMTGENYGYTF. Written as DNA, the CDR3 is TGTGCCAGTAGTATAGCTATGACAGGGGAAAACTATGGCTACACCTTC.